The 14 T cell receptor beta chains listed next were all sequenced from one sample in a study of Ad26.COV2.S vaccination and SARS-CoV-2 variants. The treatment was: 15 to 20 received Ad26.COV2.S at low or high dose, single or two shots; several received placebo; per-sample allocation not given. Collection of the samples took place on day 63 after the first injection of vaccine or placebo. TCRdb keeps only in-frame clones here, not all; method: immunoSEQ multiplex PCR. Found here are hundreds of thousands of clones, around 89% of them singletons; the top ten hold approximately 4.5%. Source: peripheral blood, taken in a trial of Ad26.COV2.S vaccine versus placebo. Receptor source: a person between 18 and 60 years old who received the Ad26.COV2.S COVID-19 vaccine or a placebo.

The J gene is TRBJ1-5, the V gene TRBV15, with D perhaps matching TRBD1 (5 bases). The CDR3 contains 14 residues. V gave up 3 bases and J gave up 5 bases, with 11 bases separating them. Looked up from germline, CDR1 is LNHNV and CDR2 is YYDKDF (reference sequence). CDR3 in amino acids: CATSRETEDQPQHF. As DNA, the CDR3 is TGTGCCACCAGCAGGGAGACAGAAGATCAGCCCCAGCATTTT.

The chain uses TRBV5-1 and TRBJ1-1; the D is unclear. The CDR3 totals 14 residues. CDR1 is SGHRS, CDR2 YFSETQ, per germline. V lost 4 bases, J lost 4 bases, and 14 bases lay in between. The CDR3 here is CASSPSGPVTEAFF. The CDR3 DNA sequence: TGCGCCAGCAGCCCCTCCGGACCCGTCACTGAAGCTTTCTTT.

The rearrangement uses TRBV6-5 and TRBJ2-2; 9 bases are shared with TRBD1. V lost 7 bases and J lost 6; bases outside the gene matches: 9. The CDR3 has 15 residues. The germline V gene encodes CDR1 MNHEY and CDR2 SVGAGI. Written as DNA, the CDR3 is TGTGCCAGCATCATGGGACAGGGAAGTCCCGGGGAGCTGTTTTTT. This codes for CASIMGQGSPGELFF.

Written as DNA, the CDR3 is TGTGCCAGCTTGGCGGGACAAGGGCGAAGTCAGCCCCAGCATTTT. Residues: CASLAGQGRSQPQHF. V usage is TRBV6-5 and J usage is TRBJ1-5; D possibly corresponds to TRBD1 (6 bases). Trimming removed 8 bases at V and 6 bases at J, with 20 bases between. CDR1 is MNHEY, CDR2 SVGAGI, per germline. The CDR3 covers 15 residues.

The V and J genes are TRBV6-2 or TRBV6-3 and TRBJ1-2; the D is unclear. V gave up 2 bases and J gave up 3 bases, with 10 bases separating them. The CDR3 loop spans 14 amino acids. Looked up from germline, CDR1 is MNHEY and CDR2 is SVGEGT. The CDR3 DNA is TGTGCCAGCAGTTACGCTCGGACCGACTATGGCTACACCTTC. It translates to CASSYARTDYGYTF.

The genes are TRBV5-1 and TRBJ1-1; tentatively, D is TRBD1 (6 bases). CDR3 length equals 16 residues. The V gene's germline CDR1 is SGHRS and CDR2 YFSETQ. Between the trimmed V and J ends, which lost 3 bases and 2 bases, there was a span of 17 bases. For the CDR3, the DNA is TGCGCCAGCAGCTCCAGCTCGGGGGCCTATAACACTGAAGCTTTCTTT. This sequence encodes CASSSSSGAYNTEAFF.

The rearrangement joins TRBV19 to TRBJ2-1; 16 bases agree with TRBD2. Germline trimming cut 7 bases from V and 7 bases from J; bases unmatched to any gene: 7. This CDR3 is 16 amino acids long. Germline CDR1 is LNHDA and CDR2 is SQIVND (reference sequence). The CDR3 nucleotides read TGTGCCAGTAACTTTTTGGGACTAGCGGGGGGGAATGAGCAGTTCTTC. It is translated as CASNFLGLAGGNEQFF.

This clone was counted between two and nine times. The CDR3 sequence: CAWSHGTGGETQYF. Written as DNA, the CDR3 is TGTGCCTGGAGTCATGGGACAGGGGGTGAGACCCAGTACTTC. This rearrangement joins TRBV30 to TRBJ2-5, with TRBD1 matching 11 bases. Germline V lookup: CDR1 GTSNPN, CDR2 SVGIG (reference sequence). The CDR3 loop spans 14 amino acids. Trimming removed 2 bases from V and 5 bases from J; junction bases left unmatched: 4.

The chain carries TRBV18 and TRBJ2-3, with 11 bases fitting TRBD2. This CDR3 has 17 residues. J lost 2 bases, V lost 1 base, and 5 bases had no gene match. Germline lookup yields CDR1 KGHSH and CDR2 LQKENI. This CDR3 is CASSPRSGGADTDTQYF. The CDR3, as DNA: TGTGCCAGCTCACCACGTAGCGGGGGGGCGGACACAGATACGCAGTATTTT.

The chain has TRBV28 and TRBJ1-5, with D maybe TRBD1 (5 bases). The V end was cut by 9 bases, the J end by 2 bases, with 8 bases between. This CDR3 contains 12 residues. Germline CDR1 reads MDHEN; CDR2 reads SYDVKM. CDR3 protein: CASLQGNQPQHF. Here the CDR3 DNA reads TGTGCCAGTCTACAGGGCAATCAGCCCCAGCATTTT.

This chain links TRBV18 with TRBJ2-5, with D possibly being TRBD1 (5 bases). V lost 2 bases and J lost 2, with 15 bases in between. This CDR3 region has 16 residues. Germline V CDR1 and CDR2: KGHSH, LQKENI. DNA of the CDR3: TGTGCCAGCTCACCATTTAAGGGGTCTGGGCAAGAGACCCAGTACTTC. Translation: CASSPFKGSGQETQYF.

V and J are TRBV7-6 and TRBJ2-2; D is ambiguous. Germline loops: CDR1 SGHVS, CDR2 FNYEAQ. CDR3 length: 14 amino acids. V was shortened by 5 bases and J by 6 bases, with 13 bases between the two germline ends. The CDR3: CASSVVLGAGELFF. The CDR3 bases are TGTGCCAGCAGCGTCGTCCTCGGTGCCGGGGAGCTGTTTTTT.

The chain links TRBV19 to TRBJ2-5; 11 bases are shared with TRBD2. Germline V gene data show CDR1 as LNHDA and CDR2 as SQIVND (reference sequence). V gave up 2 bases and J gave up 6 bases; unmatched junction bases: 11. This CDR3 has 17 residues. This chain's CDR3 is CASSIFPPTSGVKTQYF. The CDR3 nucleotides are TGTGCCAGTAGTATATTCCCGCCGACTAGCGGGGTAAAGACCCAGTACTTC.

Concerning this clone itself: Other DNA sequences from this sample encode an identical CDR3 as well. The rearrangement uses TRBV10-3 and TRBJ1-1; D uncertain. The CDR3 loop spans 13 amino acids. Trimming removed 3 bases at V and 1 base at J, with 6 bases between. CDR1 ENHRY and CDR2 SYGVKD come from the germline V gene. In DNA, the CDR3 is TGTGCCATCAGTGATCGGGGGAACACTGAAGCTTTCTTT. Its translation is CAISDRGNTEAFF.